The next 29 T cell receptor beta chains were all read from a single sample in a study of shared clonotypes between healthy human individuals. The data were produced by immunoSEQ multiplex PCR, yet TCRdb's version contains in-frame clones alone and is incomplete. The repertoire holds some 2.1 million clones, with over 85% as singletons. Sequenced material: naive CD4+ T cells sorted from blood. As to subset: CD45RA+ positively selected. These receptors were taken from a man aged 18 to 30 in good health.

V usage is TRBV29-1 and J usage is TRBJ2-5, with no clear D. This CDR3 is built from 13 residues. Germline CDR1 SQVTM, CDR2 ANQGSEA. V lost 4 bases to trimming and J lost 5 bases, with 14 bases between them. The CDR3 region has the DNA TGCAGCGTTGCGGTCTCTAGATACGAGACCCAGTACTTC. Amino acid sequence: CSVAVSRYETQYF.

The rearrangement joins TRBV9 to TRBJ1-5, with a weak D call TRBD1 (5 bases). Germline V CDR1 and CDR2: SGDLS, YYNGEE. This CDR3 has 15 amino acids. The ends were cut back, 4 bases at V and 0 bases at J, with 11 bases in the middle. CDR3 bases: TGTGCCAGCAGCCTCCAGGGTTATAGCAATCAGCCCCAGCATTTT. This sequence encodes CASSLQGYSNQPQHF.

The genes are TRBV10-3 and TRBJ1-1; TRBD1 might be the D (5 bases). The germline CDR1 and CDR2 sequences are ENHRY and SYGVKD. V gave up 10 bases and J gave up 0 bases, with 15 bases separating them. The CDR3 totals 14 residues. CDR3 sequence reads: CATRAGGMNTEAFF. As DNA, the CDR3 is TGTGCCACCCGGGCGGGGGGAATGAACACTGAAGCTTTCTTT.

The genes are TRBV6-6 and TRBJ2-7; 7 bases are shared with TRBD1. CDR1 and CDR2 from the germline V gene are MNHNY and SVGAGI (reference sequence). There are 16 residues in the CDR3. The trim removed 4 bases at V and 6 bases at J, leaving 15 bases unmatched. The CDR3 loop is CASSSKQTLTGFEQYF. CDR3 DNA: TGTGCCAGCAGTTCCAAACAAACCCTGACAGGGTTCGAGCAGTACTTC.

J is TRBJ2-2 and V is TRBV6-1; D unclear. CDR3 size: 13 residues. The germline CDR1 and CDR2 sequences are MNHNS and SASEGT. Trimming pared 2 bases from V and 6 bases from J, leaving 7 bases between. The CDR3 spells CASSELYPGELFF. CDR3 DNA: TGTGCCAGCAGTGAACTGTACCCCGGGGAGCTGTTTTTT.

The chain recombines TRBV5-6 with TRBJ2-7; TRBD2 aligns across 12 bases. V was clipped by 3 bases and J by 3 bases; unmatched bases: 13. Germline V gene lookup returns CDR1 SGHDT and CDR2 YYEEEE. The CDR3 extends over 18 amino acids. The DNA of the CDR3 is TGTGCCAGCAGCTCACCCGGGACTAGCGGGCCGAGGAGCTACGAGCAGTACTTC. Translated, it gives CASSSPGTSGPRSYEQYF.

This chain connects TRBV19 to TRBJ2-2, with 7 bases matching TRBD2. The junction had 6 bases not matched to a gene; V was cut back by 5 bases and J by 3 bases. CDR1 and CDR2 (germline): LNHDA, SQIVND (reference sequence). CDR3 length equals 15 residues. In nucleotides, the CDR3 is TGTGCCAGTAGTGTTGGCGGGAGTGACACCGGGGAGCTGTTTTTT. Residues: CASSVGGSDTGELFF.

The rearrangement joins TRBV11-2 to TRBJ2-2; 8 positions agree with TRBD1. This CDR3 has 18 residues. Germline-derived CDR1 and CDR2 are SGHAT and FQNNGV. V trimming: 3 bases; J trimming: 2 bases; junction bases outside the gene matches: 11. CDR3 nucleotide sequence: TGTGCCAGCAGCTTCGGACAGGGAACCACTAGTAACACCGGGGAGCTGTTTTTT. Translating it yields CASSFGQGTTSNTGELFF.

This rearrangement joins TRBV28 to TRBJ1-3, with 7 nucleotides matching TRBD1. There are 16 residues in the CDR3. V shed 2 bases and J 3 bases; nucleotides not matched to a gene: 7. Germline V lookup: CDR1 MDHEN, CDR2 SYDVKM. This CDR3 reads CASSLVGNRGGNTIYF. In DNA form, the CDR3 reads TGTGCCAGCAGTTTAGTAGGGAACAGGGGTGGAAACACCATATATTTT.

The V call is TRBV30, the J call TRBJ1-1; perhaps TRBD1 as D (5 bases). V dropped 3 bases and J dropped 2 bases, with 13 bases sitting between them. This CDR3 spans 14 amino acids. Germline V gene data show CDR1 as GTSNPN and CDR2 as SVGIG (reference sequence). CDR3 residues: CAWSLSTENTEAFF. The DNA of the CDR3 is TGTGCCTGGAGCCTCTCGACAGAAAACACTGAAGCTTTCTTT. The full variable domain, its missing parts supplied by reference TRBV30 and TRBJ1-1, is SQTIHQWPATLVQPVGSPLSLECTVEGTSNPNLYWYRQAAGRGLQLLFYSVGIGQISSEVPQNLSASRPQDRQFILSSKKLLLSDSGFYLCAWSLSTENTEAFFGQGTRLTVV.

This sequence joins TRBV7-2 and TRBJ2-6; 8 bases are a match to TRBD1. Per the germline V gene, CDR1 is SGHTA and CDR2 is FQGNSA. Losses at the gene ends were 5 bases for V and 3 bases for J; bases not matched to a gene: 3. The CDR3 loop spans 15 amino acids. The CDR3 spells CASSLTGVGANVLTF. CDR3 nucleotides: TGTGCCAGCAGCCTGACAGGGGTTGGGGCCAACGTCCTGACTTTC.

To note about this clone: A read error may be the cause here, since a much bigger clone is one base away. This chain uses TRBV4-2 with TRBJ1-4; no firm D call. The CDR3 is 14 amino acids. V lost 0 bases and J lost 8, with 10 bases in between. The germline CDR1 and CDR2 sequences are LGHNA and YNFKEQ. CDR3 in amino acids: CASSQDVSGEKLFF. The CDR3 DNA reads TGTGCCAGCAGCCAAGATGTGAGTGGAGAAAAACTGTTTTTT.

The rearrangement links TRBV9 to TRBJ2-1; D is possibly TRBD1 (6 bases). The CDR3 extends over 15 amino acids. V was shortened by 0 bases and J by 1 base, with 8 bases between the two germline ends. Germline V gene lookup returns CDR1 SGDLS and CDR2 YYNGEE. The CDR3 spells CASSVDGQSYNEQFF. The CDR3 DNA reads as TGTGCCAGCAGCGTAGATGGACAGTCCTACAATGAGCAGTTCTTC.

The chain recombines TRBV5-1 with TRBJ1-1; 8 bases align to TRBD1. J was trimmed by 5 bases and V by 4 bases; bases with no gene match: 7. Germline CDR1 SGHRS, CDR2 YFSETQ. The CDR3 length is 14 residues. The CDR3 loop reads CASSPGQAGTEAFF. The CDR3 DNA sequence: TGCGCCAGCAGCCCGGGACAGGCTGGGACTGAAGCTTTCTTT.

The rearrangement joins TRBV20-1 to TRBJ2-3; perhaps TRBD2 as D (6 bases). CDR3 length: 11 amino acids. V lost 5 bases, J lost 8 bases, and 11 bases lay in between. CDR1 is DFQATT and CDR2 is SNEGSKA in the germline V gene (reference sequence). In nucleotides, the CDR3 is TGCAGTGCTTCCGCTAGCGTTACGCAGTATTTT. Its translation: CSASASVTQYF.

The chain recombines TRBV28 with TRBJ2-3; TRBD1 aligns across 8 bases. CDR1 MDHEN and CDR2 SYDVKM come from the germline V gene. The junction had 3 bases not matched to a gene; V was cut back by 6 bases and J by 1 base. CDR3 length: 14 amino acids. CDR3 DNA sequence: TGTGCCAGCAGACTGGACAGGGGCACAGATACGCAGTATTTT. Amino acids: CASRLDRGTDTQYF. The full variable domain, with the rest looked up from reference TRBV28 and TRBJ2-3, is DVKVTQSSRYLVKRTGEKVFLECVQDMDHENMFWYRQDPGLGLRLIYFSYDVKMKEKGDIPEGYSVSREKKERFSLILESASTNQTSMYLCASRLDRGTDTQYFGPGTRLTVL.

This rearrangement joins TRBV6-1 to TRBJ1-5; no definite D call. Deletions cut 3 bases from V and 1 base from J, with 10 bases between. The CDR3 runs 15 residues. Germline CDR1 MNHNS, CDR2 SASEGT. CDR3 sequence (DNA): TGTGCCAGCAGTGACGAACCAGTCAGCAATCAGCCCCAGCATTTT. Translating it yields CASSDEPVSNQPQHF.

This clone was detected once. Additional DNA sequences in this sample encode the identical CDR3. The V and J genes are TRBV6-1 and TRBJ1-2, with D possibly matching TRBD1 (5 bases). CDR1 is MNHNS and CDR2 is SASEGT in the germline V gene. This CDR3 has 13 residues. V shed 3 bases and J shed 2 bases, with 7 bases lying between them. CDR3 region: CASSEEGNYGYTF. The CDR3 region has the DNA TGTGCCAGCAGTGAGGAGGGGAACTATGGCTACACCTTC.

As for this clone: Other DNA sequences of this sample code for an identical CDR3. J is TRBJ2-1 and V is TRBV5-4; 16 positions match TRBD2. Germline CDR1 is SGHNT and CDR2 is YYREEE (reference sequence). The V segment lost 4 bases and the J segment 4 bases; nucleotides outside the gene matches: 5. This CDR3 has 17 amino acids. Written as DNA, the CDR3 is TGTGCCAGCAGCAAAGGGACTAGCGGGAGGGCGTACAATGAGCAGTTCTTC. It specifies CASSKGTSGRAYNEQFF.

For this clone: The sample has other DNA sequences that encode this CDR3 too. V is TRBV7-2 and J is TRBJ1-2; possible D gene TRBD1, 5 bases. The CDR3 contains 14 residues. Germline assignment: CDR1 SGHTA and CDR2 FQGNSA. V shed 1 base and J shed 4 bases, with 10 bases lying between them. The CDR3 nucleotides read TGTGCCAGCAGCTTAGGGGGGACGGTCTATGGCTACACCTTC. Amino acids: CASSLGGTVYGYTF. The whole variable domain, remainder taken from reference TRBV7-2 and TRBJ1-2, is GAGVSQSPSNKVTEKGKDVELRCDPISGHTALYWYRQSLGQGLEFLIYFQGNSAPDKSGLPSDRFSAERTGGSVSTLTIQRTQQEDSAVYLCASSLGGTVYGYTFGSGTRLTVV.

Written as DNA, the CDR3 is TGTGCCAGCAGCCCCGAGACGGGACTCCGCACAGATACGCAGTATTTT. The encoded protein is CASSPETGLRTDTQYF. This chain joins TRBV9 and TRBJ2-3; tentatively, D is TRBD2 (6 bases). The germline CDR1 and CDR2 sequences are SGDLS and YYNGEE. This CDR3 has 16 amino acids. V was trimmed by 4 bases and J by 1 base, leaving 16 bases between them.

J is TRBJ2-3 and V is TRBV12-5, with unresolved D. The CDR3 is 12 residues long. Trimming shortened V by 0 bases and J by 5 bases, and 3 bases separated the two germline ends. CDR1 is LGHNT, CDR2 FRNRAP, per germline. This CDR3 reads CASGLVRDTQYF. CDR3 bases: TGTGCTAGTGGTTTGGTACGAGATACGCAGTATTTT.

The CDR3 region has the DNA TGCGCCAGCAGTTCCGGTGGGGGAGTGGAGACCCAGTACTTC. It encodes CASSSGGGVETQYF. The chain couples TRBV5-1 to TRBJ2-5, with D possibly called TRBD1 or TRBD2 (5 bases each). Trimming removed 5 bases from V and 5 bases from J, with 16 bases in between. This CDR3 has 14 amino acids. Germline V lookup: CDR1 SGHRS, CDR2 YFSETQ.

In the case of this clone: The sample holds other DNA sequences that translate to the same CDR3. The rearrangement uses TRBV5-4 and TRBJ2-7; D is undetermined. CDR1 SGHNT and CDR2 YYREEE come from the germline V gene (reference sequence). V was trimmed by 2 bases and J by 4 bases, leaving 7 bases between them. This CDR3 region has 12 residues. The CDR3 DNA follows: TGTGCCAGCAGCTTCAACGAATACGAGCAGTACTTC. This encodes CASSFNEYEQYF.

Details on this clone: A read error may be the cause here, since a much bigger clone is one base away. In the same sample, other DNA sequences code for this CDR3. The chain carries TRBV7-2 and TRBJ1-1; TRBD1 agrees at 7 bases. Germline V gives CDR1 SGHTA, CDR2 FQGNSA. Trimming cost V 4 bases and J 1 base; bases outside gene matches: 3. The CDR3 length is 14 residues. In nucleotides, the CDR3 is TGTGCCAGCAGCTCCTGGACAGGGAACACTGAAGCTTTCTTT. It specifies CASSSWTGNTEAFF. The full variable domain, with the rest looked up from reference TRBV7-2 and TRBJ1-1, is GAGVSQSPSNKVTEKGKDVELRCDPISGHTALYWYRQSLGQGLEFLIYFQGNSAPDKSGLPSDRFSAERTGGSVSTLTIQRTQQEDSAVYLCASSSWTGNTEAFFGQGTRLTVV.

The CDR3 DNA sequence: TGTGCCAGCAGTGAGTTCGGGGCAGGGGGTTTCGTCTACGAGCAGTACTTC. This codes for CASSEFGAGGFVYEQYF. V usage is TRBV2 and J usage is TRBJ2-7, with TRBD1 matching 7 bases. The junction had 14 bases not matched to a gene; V was cut back by 3 bases and J by 3 bases. The CDR3 contains 17 residues. Germline loops: CDR1 SNHLY, CDR2 FYNNEI.

The genes are TRBV11-2 and TRBJ2-5; the D gene is possibly TRBD2 (6 bases). V was pared by 6 bases and J by 4 bases, with 12 bases between. Germline lookup yields CDR1 SGHAT and CDR2 FQNNGV. This CDR3 region has 13 residues. Here the CDR3 DNA reads TGTGCCAGCAGTTCGGGACTCCCAGAGACCCAGTACTTC. Protein: CASSSGLPETQYF.

This chain uses TRBV25-1 with TRBJ1-5, with TRBD1 matching over 11 bases. The CDR3 is 15 residues long. CDR1 is MGHDK and CDR2 is SYGVNS in the germline V gene. The V gene end was trimmed by 6 bases and the J gene end by 4 bases; junction bases not matched to a gene: 5. The CDR3 coding sequence is TGTGCCAGCAGGGGGACAGGGGGGGGAAATCAGCCCCAGCATTTT. This gives the protein CASRGTGGGNQPQHF.

The V and J genes are TRBV18 and TRBJ1-3; a weak D match, TRBD1 (5 bases). The CDR3 is 16 amino acids. V was trimmed by 3 bases and J by 5 bases, leaving 17 bases between them. Germline lookup yields CDR1 KGHSH and CDR2 LQKENI. The CDR3 is CASSPQEGSFRNTIYF. Written as DNA, the CDR3 is TGTGCCAGCTCACCGCAGGAGGGGTCATTCCGAAACACCATATATTTT.